The rows below give T cell receptor beta chains drawn from one sample of a study of T cell changes during pregnancy in multiple sclerosis. Some clones are missing from TCRdb's copy, which holds only in-frame ones; the method was immunoSEQ multiplex PCR. This sample has tens of thousands of clones, with 90% to 95% found just once. The sequencing used peripheral blood, collected in the third trimester of pregnancy. These receptors originate from a female donor with multiple sclerosis, enrolled in a pregnancy study. Both conserved end residues are part of each CDR3. D genes are given only for firm matches. Size is omitted from some rows. Given values are once, few, many or a class for expanded clones.

>NA|NA|TRBV7-9|TRBJ2-5
TGTGCCAGCAGCAAGCTTGGACAGTTTCAAGAGACCCAGTACTTC
CASSKLGQFQETQYF
>few|NA|TRBV18|TRBJ2-2
TGTGCCAGCTCACCATGGCCCACCGGGGAGCTGTTTTTT
CASSPWPTGELFF
>few|NA|TRBV20-1|TRBJ1-3
TGCAGTGCTAGGACAGGAAACACCATATATTTT
CSARTGNTIYF
>NA|NA|TRBV29-1|TRBJ2-7
TGCAGCGCTGGACTGAACACCTACGAGCAGTACTTC
CSAGLNTYEQYF
>many|TRBD2|TRBV5-4|TRBJ2-2
TGTGCCAGCAGACACGGACTAGCGGGGGGTAACACCGGGGAGCTGTTTTTT
CASRHGLAGGNTGELFF
>NA|NA|TRBV13|TRBJ2-3
TGTGCCAGCAGCTTTCTAGGCGGTAGCACAGATACGCAGTATTTT
CASSFLGGSTDTQYF
>NA|TRBD1|TRBV30|TRBJ1-4
TGTGCCTGGAGTCTTACAGGGGGCAATGAAAAACTGTTTTTT
CAWSLTGGNEKLFF
>NA|TRBD1|TRBV30|TRBJ1-6
TGTGCCTGGAGTGAAGGGACAGGGGGTAATTCACCCCTCCACTTT
CAWSEGTGGNSPLHF
>NA|TRBD2|TRBV7-2|TRBJ2-1
TGTGCCACCCAGCGGGGGAGCTCCTACAATGAGCAGTTCTTC
CATQRGSSYNEQFF
>NA|NA|TRBV18|TRBJ2-3
TGTGCCAGCTCCCCAACCAGTCGTCTAGCTGCCACAGATACGCAGTATTTT
CASSPTSRLAATDTQYF
>once|NA|TRBV4-1|TRBJ2-7
TGCGCCAGCAGCCAAGAACCAGCGGGCACTCATGCCTACGAGCAGTACTTC
CASSQEPAGTHAYEQYF
>few|NA|TRBV28|TRBJ2-4
TGTGCCAGCAGTTCCTTAGGGACTGATAAAAACATTCAGTACTTC
CASSSLGTDKNIQYF
>NA|NA|TRBV9|TRBJ2-1
TGTGCCAGCAGCCCCCGGGAGCGCTCCTACAATGAGCAGTTCTTC
CASSPRERSYNEQFF
>NA|TRBD2|TRBV6-1|TRBJ2-3
TGTGCCAGCAGTGAATCCCCTAGCGGGGCCACAGATACGCAGTATTTT
CASSESPSGATDTQYF
>NA|TRBD1|TRBV7-2|TRBJ2-5
TGTGCCAGCAGCCCGGCGGGACAGGTTAAAGAGACCCAGTACTTC
CASSPAGQVKETQYF